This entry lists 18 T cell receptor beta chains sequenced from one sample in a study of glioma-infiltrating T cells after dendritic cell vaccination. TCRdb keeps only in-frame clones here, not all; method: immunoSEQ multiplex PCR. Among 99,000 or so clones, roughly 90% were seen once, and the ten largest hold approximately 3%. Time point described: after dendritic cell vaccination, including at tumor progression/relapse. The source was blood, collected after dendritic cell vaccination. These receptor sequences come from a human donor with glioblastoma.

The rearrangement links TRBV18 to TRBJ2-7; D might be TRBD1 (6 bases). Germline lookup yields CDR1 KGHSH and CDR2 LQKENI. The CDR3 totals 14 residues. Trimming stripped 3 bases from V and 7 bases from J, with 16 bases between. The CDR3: CASSPGTGQREQYF. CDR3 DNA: TGTGCCAGCTCACCGGGCACAGGGCAGCGGGAGCAGTACTTC.

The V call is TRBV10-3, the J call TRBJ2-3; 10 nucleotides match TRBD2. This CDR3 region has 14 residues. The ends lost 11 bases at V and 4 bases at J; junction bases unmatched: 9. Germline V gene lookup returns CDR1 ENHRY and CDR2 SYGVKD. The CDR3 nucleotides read TGTGCCTTACATAGCGGGAGGATCCCAGATACGCAGTATTTT. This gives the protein CALHSGRIPDTQYF.

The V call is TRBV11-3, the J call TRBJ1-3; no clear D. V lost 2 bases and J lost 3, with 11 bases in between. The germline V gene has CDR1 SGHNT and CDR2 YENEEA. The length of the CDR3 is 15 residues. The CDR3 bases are TGTGCCAGCAGCTTATACAGTTATGGTGGAAACACCATATATTTT. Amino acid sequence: CASSLYSYGGNTIYF.

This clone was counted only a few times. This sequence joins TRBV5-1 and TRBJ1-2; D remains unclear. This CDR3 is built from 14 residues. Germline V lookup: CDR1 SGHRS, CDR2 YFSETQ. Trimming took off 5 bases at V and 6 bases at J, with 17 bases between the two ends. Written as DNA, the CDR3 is TGCGCCAGCAGTCCCGAACCGAACCGCGATGGCTACACCTTC. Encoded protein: CASSPEPNRDGYTF.

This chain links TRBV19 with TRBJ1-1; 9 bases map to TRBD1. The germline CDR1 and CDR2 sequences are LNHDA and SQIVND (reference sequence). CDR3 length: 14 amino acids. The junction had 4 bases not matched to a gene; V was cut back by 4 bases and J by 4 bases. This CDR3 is CASSNTGGSTEAFF. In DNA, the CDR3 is TGTGCCAGTAGTAATACAGGGGGCTCCACTGAAGCTTTCTTT. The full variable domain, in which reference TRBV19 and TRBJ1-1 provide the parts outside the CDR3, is DGGITQSPKYLFRKEGQNVTLSCEQNLNHDAMYWYRQDPGQGLRLIYYSQIVNDFQKGDIAEGYSVSREKKESFPLTVTSAQKNPTAFYLCASSNTGGSTEAFFGQGTRLTVV.

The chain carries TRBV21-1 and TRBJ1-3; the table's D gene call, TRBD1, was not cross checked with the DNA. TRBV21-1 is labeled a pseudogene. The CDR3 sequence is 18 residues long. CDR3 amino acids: CASSLVETGSPRGNTIYF. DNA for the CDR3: TGTGCCAGCAGCCTTGTGGAGACAGGCAGCCCTAGAGGAAACACCATATATTTT.

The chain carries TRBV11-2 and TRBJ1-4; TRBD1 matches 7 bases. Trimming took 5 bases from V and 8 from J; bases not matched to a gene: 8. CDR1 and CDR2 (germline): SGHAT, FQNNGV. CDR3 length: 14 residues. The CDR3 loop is CASSHNRGREKLFF. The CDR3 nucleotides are TGTGCCAGCAGCCATAACAGGGGACGAGAAAAACTGTTTTTT.

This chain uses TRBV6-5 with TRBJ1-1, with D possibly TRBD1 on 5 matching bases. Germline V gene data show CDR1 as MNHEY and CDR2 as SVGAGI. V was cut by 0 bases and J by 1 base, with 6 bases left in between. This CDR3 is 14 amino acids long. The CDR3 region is CASSYSQGNTEAFF. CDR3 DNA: TGTGCCAGCAGTTACTCTCAGGGGAACACTGAAGCTTTCTTT.

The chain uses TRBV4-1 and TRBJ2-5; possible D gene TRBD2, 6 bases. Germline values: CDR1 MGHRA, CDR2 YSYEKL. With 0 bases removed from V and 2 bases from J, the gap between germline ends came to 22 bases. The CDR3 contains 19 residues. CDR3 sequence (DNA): TGCGCCAGCAGCCAAGATCCCCCCCCGGCGCGGCGGGGACAAGAGACCCAGTACTTC. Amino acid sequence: CASSQDPPPARRGQETQYF.

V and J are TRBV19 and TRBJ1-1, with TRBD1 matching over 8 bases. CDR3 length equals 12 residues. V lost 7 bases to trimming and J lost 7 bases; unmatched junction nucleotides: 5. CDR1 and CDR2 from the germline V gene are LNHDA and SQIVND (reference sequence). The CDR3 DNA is TGTGCCAGTAAACTAGGACAGGGTGAAGCTTTCTTT. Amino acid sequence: CASKLGQGEAFF.

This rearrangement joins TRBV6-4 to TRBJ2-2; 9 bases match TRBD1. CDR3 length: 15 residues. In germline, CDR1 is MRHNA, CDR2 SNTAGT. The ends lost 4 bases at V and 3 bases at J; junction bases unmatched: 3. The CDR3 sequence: CASSARDRDTGELFF. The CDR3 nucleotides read TGTGCCAGCAGTGCGCGGGACAGGGACACCGGGGAGCTGTTTTTT.

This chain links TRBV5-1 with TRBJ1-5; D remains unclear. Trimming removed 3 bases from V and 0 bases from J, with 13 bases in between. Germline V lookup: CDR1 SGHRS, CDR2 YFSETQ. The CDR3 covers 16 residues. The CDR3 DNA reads TGCGCCAGCAGCTCCTCCGAGGAGGCTAGCAATCAGCCCCAGCATTTT. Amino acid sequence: CASSSSEEASNQPQHF.

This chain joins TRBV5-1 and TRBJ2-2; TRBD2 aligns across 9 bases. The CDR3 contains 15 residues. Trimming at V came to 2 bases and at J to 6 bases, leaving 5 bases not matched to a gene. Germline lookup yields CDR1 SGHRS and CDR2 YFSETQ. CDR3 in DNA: TGCGCCAGCAGCTTAAAGGCTAGCGGGGCCGGGGAGCTGTTTTTT. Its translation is CASSLKASGAGELFF.

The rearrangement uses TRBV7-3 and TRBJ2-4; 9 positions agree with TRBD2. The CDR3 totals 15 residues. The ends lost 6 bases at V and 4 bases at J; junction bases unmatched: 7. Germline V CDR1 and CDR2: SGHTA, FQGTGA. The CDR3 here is CASRVSGRAKNIQYF. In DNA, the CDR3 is TGTGCCAGCAGAGTTAGCGGGAGAGCTAAAAACATTCAGTACTTC.

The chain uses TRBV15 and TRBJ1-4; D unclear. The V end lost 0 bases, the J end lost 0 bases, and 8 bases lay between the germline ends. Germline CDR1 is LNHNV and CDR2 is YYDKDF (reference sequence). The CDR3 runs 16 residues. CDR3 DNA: TGTGCCACCAGCAGAGACGCGGGCGCAACTAATGAAAAACTGTTTTTT. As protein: CATSRDAGATNEKLFF.

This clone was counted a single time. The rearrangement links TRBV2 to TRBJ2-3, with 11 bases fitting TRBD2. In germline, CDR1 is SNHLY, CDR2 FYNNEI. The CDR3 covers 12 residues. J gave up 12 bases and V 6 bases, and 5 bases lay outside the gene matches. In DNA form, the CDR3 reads TGTGCCAGCAGAGTTACTAGCGGGAGTCAGTATTTT. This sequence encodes CASRVTSGSQYF.

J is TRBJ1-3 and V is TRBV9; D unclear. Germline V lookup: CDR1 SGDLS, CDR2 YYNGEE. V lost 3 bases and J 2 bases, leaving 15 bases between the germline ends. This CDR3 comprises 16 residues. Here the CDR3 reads CASSGTTPFPGNTIYF. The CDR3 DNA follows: TGTGCCAGCAGCGGCACTACTCCGTTTCCTGGAAACACCATATATTTT.

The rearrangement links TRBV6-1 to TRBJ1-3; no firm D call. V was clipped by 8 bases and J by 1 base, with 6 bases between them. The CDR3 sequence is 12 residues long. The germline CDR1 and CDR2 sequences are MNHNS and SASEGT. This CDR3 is CASLSSGNTIYF. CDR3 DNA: TGTGCCAGCCTCTCGTCTGGAAACACCATATATTTT.